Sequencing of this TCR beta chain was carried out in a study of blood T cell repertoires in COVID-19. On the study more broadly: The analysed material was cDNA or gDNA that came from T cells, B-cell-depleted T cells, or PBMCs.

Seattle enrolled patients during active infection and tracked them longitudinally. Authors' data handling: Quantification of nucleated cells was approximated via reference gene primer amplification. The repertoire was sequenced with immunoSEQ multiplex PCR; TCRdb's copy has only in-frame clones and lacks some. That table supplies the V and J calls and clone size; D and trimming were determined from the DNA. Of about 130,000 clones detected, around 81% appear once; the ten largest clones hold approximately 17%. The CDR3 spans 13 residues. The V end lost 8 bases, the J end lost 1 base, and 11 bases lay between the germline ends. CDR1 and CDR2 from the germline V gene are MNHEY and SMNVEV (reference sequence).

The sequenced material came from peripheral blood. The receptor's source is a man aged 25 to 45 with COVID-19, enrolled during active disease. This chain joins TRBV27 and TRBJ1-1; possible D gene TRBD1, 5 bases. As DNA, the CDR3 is TGTGCCAGCCGGGCAGGGTGGAACACTGAAGCTTTCTTT. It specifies CASRAGWNTEAFF.